These T cell receptor beta chains were read from a single sample in a study of T-cell memory formation after mild COVID-19. TCRdb re-called the 5' RACE reads through MiXCR, storing one row per CDR3 protein. The profile shows approximately 390,000 distinct CDR3 sequences, roughly 15% of them singletons. Sequencing used PBMCs or a T cell subset sorted from them (not recorded which). The receptors were gathered from a man aged 18 to 29 who had mild COVID-19 (a few samples of this study predate the infection). Cell type and time point are not known. Both conserved end residues are part of each CDR3. The order of the fields is V gene, D gene, J gene, clone size, CDR3 DNA, CDR3 protein. The D gene is left open where the match is weak. Rows may omit the clone size; those that give it use once, few, many or a size class.

>TRBV7-2|.|TRBJ2-1|few
TGTGCCAGCAGCTCCGGGCTCCTGGGCAATGAGCAGTTCTTC
CASSSGLLGNEQFF
>TRBV24-1|.|TRBJ2-3|few
TGTGCCACCCGGGGGTTGGATACGCAGTATTTT
CATRGLDTQYF
>TRBV20-1|TRBD1|TRBJ1-1|few
TGCAGTGCAAAAGGGGGCGGCACTGAAGCTTTCTTT
CSAKGGGTEAFF
>TRBV7-2|.|TRBJ1-5|few
TGTGCCAGCAGCTCCTATAGCAATCAGCCCCAGCATTTT
CASSSYSNQPQHF
>TRBV18|.|TRBJ1-1|few
TGTGCCAGCTCACCGAGGAAAGGGGATCATAACACTGAAGCTTTCTTT
CASSPRKGDHNTEAFF
>TRBV6-2/TRBV6-3|.|TRBJ1-1|once
TGTGCCAGCCGCTTAGCCCTCTACACTGAAGCTTTCTTT
CASRLALYTEAFF
>TRBV18|.|TRBJ2-5|few
TGTGCCAGCTCACCCGGGGAACAAGAGACCCAGTACTTC
CASSPGEQETQYF
>TRBV28|.|TRBJ1-5|.
TGTGCCAGCAGTTTATCAGTACCGTCATCAAATCAGCCCCAGCATTTT
CASSLSVPSSNQPQHF
>TRBV9|TRBD2|TRBJ2-2|.
TGTGCCAGCAGCTTGCGACTAGCGGGGGAAACCGGGGAGCTGTTTTTT
CASSLRLAGETGELFF
>TRBV7-9|.|TRBJ1-1|few
TGTGCCAGCAGCTTAGCGCTAGGGAACACTGAAGCTTTCTTT
CASSLALGNTEAFF
>TRBV4-3|.|TRBJ2-3|few
TGCGCCAGCAGCCAAGAAGTGCTCGTGGCGGACACAGATACGCAGTATTTT
CASSQEVLVADTDTQYF
>TRBV5-6|.|TRBJ1-1|.
TGTGCCAGCAGCTTTCCCTACATCCCCACTGAAGCTTTCTTT
CASSFPYIPTEAFF
>TRBV29-1|TRBD1|TRBJ2-7|.
TGCAGCGTTGAAGATCGGGGCAGGGGGCAGTACGAGCAGTACTTC
CSVEDRGRGQYEQYF
>TRBV28|.|TRBJ2-3|.
TGTGCCACCTCACGACCGGGCACAGATACGCAGTATTTT
CATSRPGTDTQYF
>TRBV4-3|.|TRBJ1-4|.
TGCGCCAGCAGCCAGGGGGGGGGAGTGACTAATGAAAAACTGTTTTTT
CASSQGGGVTNEKLFF
>TRBV10-3|.|TRBJ1-2|.
TGTGCCATCAGTGAGACCCTTCGGGGCTATGGCTACACCTTC
CAISETLRGYGYTF
>TRBV27|TRBD1|TRBJ1-2|many
TGTGCCAGCAGGCGGACAGGGAGGGATGGCTACACCTTC
CASRRTGRDGYTF